The clone carrying this T cell receptor beta chain was recorded a few times. The data were taken from a study of patients and donors after allogeneic stem cell transplantation. Per the germline V gene, CDR1 is LGHNA and CDR2 is YNFKEQ. The CDR3 totals 12 residues. Trimming took off 1 base at V and 7 bases at J, with 7 bases between the two ends. Via MiXCR, TCRdb re-called the RT-PCR reads, giving one row per CDR3 protein. The sample carries around 170,000 distinct CDR3 sequences, roughly 24% recorded once. This chain uses TRBV4-2 with TRBJ1-1, with D uncertain. This clonotype was obtained from a human donor who was either an allogeneic HSCT recipient or a stem cell or donor lymphocyte infusion donor (not recorded which). It is not recorded whose cells these are; they may come from a transplant donor. Sequencing was done on a sample of blood, either unsorted or a sorted T cell fraction (not recorded which). CDR3 loop: CASSQGAYEAFF. CDR3 nucleotide sequence: TGTGCCAGCAGCCAAGGGGCCTATGAAGCTTTCTTT.